The TCR beta chain described here comes from a study of T cells in narcolepsy. Study-level information: Donors had narcolepsy type 1 or type 2, or were healthy controls.

Only in-frame clones appear in the TCRdb table, and some are missing; sequencing was by immunoSEQ multiplex PCR. The sample lists 30,000 to 40,000 clones; approximately 85% were seen once. Whole-study findings and limits: Autoreactive HCRT-specific and TRIB2-specific clonotypes were marked in same-patient CSF-versus-blood CD4+ comparisons.

About this clone itself: Antigen unknown.

Looked up from germline, CDR1 is KGHSH and CDR2 is LQKENI. Trimming stripped 3 bases from V and 1 base from J, with 13 bases between. The CDR3 runs 17 residues. The sequence derives from a human donor with narcolepsy. The material sequenced was CD45RA- memory CD4+ T cells from PBMCs. The genes are TRBV18 and TRBJ2-6, with a tentative D call TRBD1 (5 bases). CDR3 sequence (DNA): TGTGCCAGCTCACCCAGGGTTTCTGGTTCTGGGGCCAACGTCCTGACTTTC. Translating it yields CASSPRVSGSGANVLTF.